Following are 20 T cell receptor beta chains from one sample sequenced in a study of regulatory T cells in long-lasting Graves disease. Sequencing libraries for TCR beta were prepared with iRepertoire HTBI primers and Arm-PCR of CDR3 regions. A single record per CDR3 protein comes from TCRdb applying MiXCR to the multiplex PCR reads. The sample lists about 470,000 distinct CDR3 sequences, about a fifth occurring once. Time point given: persistent/refractory GD, antithyroid drugs over 5 years with positive TRAb. The TCR library was made from RNA extracted from PBMCs. The material sequenced was peripheral blood mononuclear cells (PBMCs), taken when the disease was refractory, from a patient treated with antithyroid drugs. These receptors came from a female donor with Graves disease.

On this clonotype itself: A much larger clone sits a single nucleotide away, making a read error possible. The gene calls are TRBV28 and TRBJ1-5; unclear D gene. Deletions cut 7 bases from V and 5 bases from J, with 15 bases between. The V gene's germline CDR1 is MDHEN and CDR2 SYDVKM. The CDR3 runs to 14 residues. The CDR3 DNA reads as TGTGCCAGCACCCTAGGATGGAGTGATCAGCCCCAGCATTTT. Translated, it gives CASTLGWSDQPQHF.

The table lists this clonotype with a few counts. This rearrangement joins TRBV19 to TRBJ1-2; no clear D gene. Germline V gives CDR1 LNHDA, CDR2 SQIVND (reference sequence). With 1 base removed from V and 0 bases from J, the gap between germline ends came to 9 bases. The CDR3 loop spans 15 amino acids. The CDR3 spells CASSIGESANYGYTF. The CDR3 DNA sequence: TGTGCCAGTAGTATAGGAGAATCTGCTAACTATGGCTACACCTTC.

This chain joins TRBV6-1 and TRBJ2-7, with D perhaps TRBD1 (6 bases). The CDR3 is 13 amino acids. V gave up 8 bases and J gave up 2 bases, with 13 bases separating them. The germline CDR1 and CDR2 sequences are MNHNS and SASEGT. Here the CDR3 reads CASGRGSPYEQYF. The CDR3 region has the DNA TGTGCCAGCGGAAGGGGGAGTCCCTACGAGCAGTACTTC.

The chain combines TRBV11-2 with TRBJ2-1, with no clear D. The CDR3 sequence is 11 residues long. V lost 6 bases to trimming and J lost 8 bases, with 8 bases between them. Per germline, CDR1 SGHAT and CDR2 FQNNGV. CDR3: CASSRNYEQFF. The CDR3 DNA reads as TGTGCCAGCAGTCGGAACTATGAGCAGTTCTTC.

This clonotype was seen a few times. The chain has TRBV29-1 and TRBJ2-5; D is unresolved. Germline CDR1 and CDR2: SQVTM and ANQGSEA. V shed 4 bases and J shed 2 bases, with 14 bases lying between them. The CDR3 has 14 amino acids. The CDR3 nucleotides read TGCAGCGTTGTGGCTGGCTCGCTGCAAGAGACCCAGTACTTC. Amino acids: CSVVAGSLQETQYF.

The J gene is TRBJ2-2, the V gene TRBV29-1, with D possibly matching TRBD2 (5 bases). The V end lost 1 base, the J end lost 4 bases, and 7 bases lay between the germline ends. This CDR3 has 13 amino acids. Germline V gives CDR1 SQVTM, CDR2 ANQGSEA. The CDR3 nucleotides read TGCAGCGTTGAAGGCGGGCCCACCGGGGAGCTGTTTTTT. It yields the protein CSVEGGPTGELFF.

This clonotype was seen repeatedly, ten times or more. The chain employs TRBV12-3 or TRBV12-4 and TRBJ1-1, with TRBD1 identical over 7 bases. This CDR3 comprises 17 residues. J lost 3 bases, V lost 3 bases, and 13 bases had no gene match. CDR3 DNA sequence: TGTGCCAGCAGTTTCCAGACAGGGAGAGATTGGGACACTGAAGCTTTCTTT. It codes for CASSFQTGRDWDTEAFF.

The chain combines TRBV7-2 with TRBJ1-1; possible D gene TRBD1, 5 bases. The CDR3 loop spans 17 amino acids. Germline V gene lookup returns CDR1 SGHTA and CDR2 FQGNSA. V was clipped by 5 bases and J by 4 bases, with 23 bases between them. The DNA of the CDR3 is TGTGCCAGCAGCCCGGAGGGGCCGATTGGGTATAGCACTGAAGCTTTCTTT. Translating it yields CASSPEGPIGYSTEAFF.

This clonotype has more than one count but fewer than ten. The V gene is TRBV5-1, the J gene TRBJ2-7; possibly TRBD1 or TRBD2 for D (5 bases each). The CDR3 is 15 amino acids. V lost 0 bases and J 3 bases, leaving 13 bases between the germline ends. Germline assignment: CDR1 SGHRS and CDR2 YFSETQ. The CDR3 sequence is CASSLARGTIYEQYF. The CDR3 DNA reads as TGCGCCAGCAGCTTGGCCAGAGGGACCATCTACGAGCAGTACTTC.

The rearrangement links TRBV5-1 to TRBJ2-1; TRBD2 matches at 11 bases. Germline lookup yields CDR1 SGHRS and CDR2 YFSETQ. The CDR3 loop spans 14 amino acids. Losses at the gene ends were 1 base for V and 9 bases for J; bases not matched to a gene: 3. For the CDR3, the DNA is TGCGCCAGCAGCTTGTTAGCGGGAGGGCCTGAGCAGTTCTTC. Translation: CASSLLAGGPEQFF.

This clonotype was recorded a few times. The chain uses TRBV28 and TRBJ2-3; D not certain. V lost 4 bases to trimming and J lost 10 bases, with 24 bases between them. This CDR3 has 16 amino acids. The germline V gene has CDR1 MDHEN and CDR2 SYDVKM. CDR3 nucleotide sequence: TGTGCCAGCAGTTCCCCGGGTGACAATCCCCGTTCTGCGCAGTATTTT. Its translation: CASSSPGDNPRSAQYF.

This clonotype was recorded many times. The chain is built from TRBV11-2 and TRBJ1-3, with D possibly TRBD1 on 5 matching bases. This CDR3 comprises 14 residues. CDR1 and CDR2 from the germline V gene are SGHAT and FQNNGV. V was trimmed by 1 base and J by 1 base, leaving 5 bases between them. DNA of the CDR3: TGTGCCAGCAGCTTAGGGACATCTGGAAACACCATATATTTT. Translation gives CASSLGTSGNTIYF.

In its sample, this clonotype was seen many times. The rearrangement uses TRBV28 and TRBJ1-5; no clear D gene. Germline CDR1 is MDHEN and CDR2 is SYDVKM. This CDR3 comprises 11 residues. The V and J ends lost 3 bases and 13 bases respectively, with 10 bases between them. CDR3 amino acids: CASSLSVRQHF. The CDR3 DNA follows: TGTGCCAGCAGTTTGTCGGTTCGGCAGCATTTT.

This clonotype showed up just a few times. The chain links TRBV27 to TRBJ2-7; possibly TRBD2 for D (6 bases). The V and J ends lost 7 bases and 4 bases respectively, with 26 bases between them. Looked up from germline, CDR1 is MNHEY and CDR2 is SMNVEV (reference sequence). CDR3 length equals 17 residues. This CDR3 reads CASTKLLFGGGVYEQYF. CDR3 sequence (DNA): TGTGCCAGCACTAAACTCCTTTTCGGGGGAGGAGTGTACGAGCAGTACTTC.

This clonotype has only a few counts. The chain couples TRBV7-9 to TRBJ2-6; D unresolved. The germline gives CDR1 SEHNR, CDR2 FQNEAQ (reference sequence). Trimming cost V 5 bases and J 1 base, with 21 bases left between them. The CDR3 spans 19 residues. The CDR3 nucleotides are TGTGCCAGCAGCGGCGACCTGCCTTTTGGGATTTCTGGGGCCAACGTCCTGACTTTC. This sequence encodes CASSGDLPFGISGANVLTF.

The V call is TRBV5-4, the J call TRBJ2-7; 7 nucleotides line up with TRBD2. Germline V CDR1 and CDR2: SGHNT, YYREEE (reference sequence). This CDR3 comprises 15 residues. V shed 4 bases and J 9 bases; nucleotides not matched to a gene: 16. CDR3 in DNA: TGTGCCAGCAGCCCCTTCTCCGGGACTAAAAAGGGGCAGTACTTC. Its translation is CASSPFSGTKKGQYF.

This clonotype has at least ten counts. V and J are TRBV28 and TRBJ2-7; no clear D. The CDR3 spans 13 residues. V lost 7 bases to trimming and J lost 0 bases, with 10 bases between them. Germline V gene lookup returns CDR1 MDHEN and CDR2 SYDVKM. This chain's CDR3 is CASIHRGSYEQYF. The CDR3 nucleotides read TGTGCCAGCATTCATAGAGGCTCCTACGAGCAGTACTTC.

This clonotype has at least ten counts. The rearrangement uses TRBV7-3 and TRBJ2-7; 9 nucleotides align to TRBD2. CDR3 length: 14 amino acids. Looked up from germline, CDR1 is SGHTA and CDR2 is FQGTGA. V was pared by 5 bases and J by 5 bases, with 7 bases of the junction left unmatched. The DNA of the CDR3 is TGTGCCAGCAGCGCTTCGGGGACTAGCAACGAGCAGTACTTC. It encodes CASSASGTSNEQYF. The full variable domain, its missing parts supplied by reference TRBV7-3 and TRBJ2-7, is GAGVSQTPSNKVTEKGKYVELRCDPISGHTALYWYRQSLGQGPEFLIYFQGTGAADDSGLPNDRFFAVRPEGSVSTLKIQRTERGDSAVYLCASSASGTSNEQYFGPGTRLTVT.

This clonotype has a handful of counts. The chain carries TRBV19 and TRBJ2-2; tentatively, D is TRBD2 (5 bases). Trimming shortened V by 1 base and J by 9 bases, and 9 bases separated the two germline ends. Germline V gene data show CDR1 as LNHDA and CDR2 as SQIVND (reference sequence). The CDR3 length is 13 residues. The CDR3 sequence is CASSIGLARELFF. For the CDR3, the DNA is TGTGCCAGTAGTATAGGCCTAGCCCGGGAGCTGTTTTTT.

This clonotype was counted between two and nine times. The rearrangement joins TRBV18 to TRBJ2-5; TRBD1 is a possible D gene (5 bases). In germline, CDR1 is KGHSH, CDR2 LQKENI. The CDR3 is 15 amino acids. V was trimmed by 2 bases and J by 3 bases, leaving 13 bases between them. The CDR3 sequence is CASSPGAGNKETQYF. CDR3 bases: TGTGCCAGCTCACCAGGGGCAGGGAACAAAGAGACCCAGTACTTC. Full variable domain (rest looked up from reference TRBV18 and TRBJ2-5): NAGVMQNPRHLVRRRGQEARLRCSPMKGHSHVYWYRQLPEEGLKFMVYLQKENIIDESGMPKERFSAEFPKEGPSILRIQQVVRGDSAAYFCASSPGAGNKETQYFGPGTRLLVL.